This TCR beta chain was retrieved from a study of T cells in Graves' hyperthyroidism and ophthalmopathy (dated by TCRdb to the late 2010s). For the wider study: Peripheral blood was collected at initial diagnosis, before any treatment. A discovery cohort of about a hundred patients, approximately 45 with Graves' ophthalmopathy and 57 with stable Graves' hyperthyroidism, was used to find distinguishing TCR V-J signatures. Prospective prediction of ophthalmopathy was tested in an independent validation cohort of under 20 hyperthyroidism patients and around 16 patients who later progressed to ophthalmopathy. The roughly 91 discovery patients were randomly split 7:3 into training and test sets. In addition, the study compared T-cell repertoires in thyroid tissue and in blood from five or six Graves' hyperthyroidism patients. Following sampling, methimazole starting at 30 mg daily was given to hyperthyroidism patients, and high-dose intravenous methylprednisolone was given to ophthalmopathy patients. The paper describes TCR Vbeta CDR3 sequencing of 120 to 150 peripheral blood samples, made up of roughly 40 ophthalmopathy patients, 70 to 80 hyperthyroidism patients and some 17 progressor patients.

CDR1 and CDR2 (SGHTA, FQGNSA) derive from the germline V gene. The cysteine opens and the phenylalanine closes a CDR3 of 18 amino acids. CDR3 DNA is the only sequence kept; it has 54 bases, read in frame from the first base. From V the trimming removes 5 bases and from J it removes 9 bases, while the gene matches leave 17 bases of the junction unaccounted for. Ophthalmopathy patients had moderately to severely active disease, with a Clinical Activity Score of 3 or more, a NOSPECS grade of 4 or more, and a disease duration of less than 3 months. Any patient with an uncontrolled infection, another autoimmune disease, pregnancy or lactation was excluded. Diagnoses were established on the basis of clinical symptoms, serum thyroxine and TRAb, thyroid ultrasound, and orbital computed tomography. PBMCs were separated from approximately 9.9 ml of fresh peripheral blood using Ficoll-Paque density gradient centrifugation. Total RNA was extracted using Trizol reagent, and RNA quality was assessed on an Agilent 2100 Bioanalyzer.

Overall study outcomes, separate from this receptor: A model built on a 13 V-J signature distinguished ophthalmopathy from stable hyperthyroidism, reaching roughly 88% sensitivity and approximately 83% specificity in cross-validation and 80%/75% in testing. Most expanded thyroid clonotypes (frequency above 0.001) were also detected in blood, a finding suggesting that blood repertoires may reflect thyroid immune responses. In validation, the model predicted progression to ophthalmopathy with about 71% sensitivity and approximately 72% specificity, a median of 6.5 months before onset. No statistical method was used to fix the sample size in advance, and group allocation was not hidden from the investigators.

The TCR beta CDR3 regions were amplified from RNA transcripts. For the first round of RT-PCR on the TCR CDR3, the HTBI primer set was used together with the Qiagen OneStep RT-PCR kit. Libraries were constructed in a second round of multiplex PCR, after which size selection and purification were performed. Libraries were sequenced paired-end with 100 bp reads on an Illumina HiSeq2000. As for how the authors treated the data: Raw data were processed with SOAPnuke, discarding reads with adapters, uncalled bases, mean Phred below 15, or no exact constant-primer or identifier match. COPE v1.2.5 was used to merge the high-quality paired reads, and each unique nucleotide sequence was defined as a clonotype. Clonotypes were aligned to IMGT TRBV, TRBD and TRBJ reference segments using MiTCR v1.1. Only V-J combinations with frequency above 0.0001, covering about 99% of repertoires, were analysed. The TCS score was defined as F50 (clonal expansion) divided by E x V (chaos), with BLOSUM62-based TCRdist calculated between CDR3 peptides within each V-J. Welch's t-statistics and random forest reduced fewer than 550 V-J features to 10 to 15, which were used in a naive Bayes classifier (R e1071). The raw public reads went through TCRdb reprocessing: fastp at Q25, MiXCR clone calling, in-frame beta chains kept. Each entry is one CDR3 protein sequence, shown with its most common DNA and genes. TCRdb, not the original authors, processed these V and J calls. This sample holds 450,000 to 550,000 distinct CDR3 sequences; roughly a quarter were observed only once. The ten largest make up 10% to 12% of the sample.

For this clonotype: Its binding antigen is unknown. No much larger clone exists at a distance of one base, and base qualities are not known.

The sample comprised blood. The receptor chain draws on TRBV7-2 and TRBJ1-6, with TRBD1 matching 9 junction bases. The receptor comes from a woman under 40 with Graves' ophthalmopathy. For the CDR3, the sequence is CASSQALKDRGSSSPLHF. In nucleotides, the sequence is TGTGCCAGCAGCCAAGCCCTTAAGGACAGGGGTAGTAGTTCACCCCTCCACTTT.